The T cell receptor (beta chain) described here comes from a study of CD4 T cell repertoires in COVID-19. Overall study results and limits: Suggested intraclonal diversification: top SARS-CoV-2-reactive clonotypes appeared in two or three memory subsets.

Assay used: immunoSEQ multiplex PCR; TCRdb lists only in-frame clones, some missing. The sample lists about 75,000 clones; about four fifths were seen once. Details on this clone: Its antigen is not identified.

CDR1 and CDR2 (germline): GTSNPN, SVGIG (reference sequence). With 5 bases removed from V and 9 bases from J, the gap between germline ends came to 20 bases. The CDR3 has 13 amino acids. The sample in question was CD4+ T cells from peripheral blood, obtained after recovery from COVID-19. The V gene is TRBV30, the J gene TRBJ2-7; D not certain. The clonotype comes from a human donor who had COVID-19. CDR3: CAWGIERTLGQYF. In DNA, the CDR3 is TGTGCCTGGGGAATCGAACGGACCCTCGGGCAGTACTTC.